The next 9 T cell receptor beta chains were all read from a single sample in a study of T-cell memory formation after mild COVID-19. Each CDR3 protein is one row after TCRdb ran MiXCR on the 5' RACE reads. The sample holds approximately 340,000 distinct CDR3 sequences, 10% to 15% seen once. Sequences were obtained from PBMCs or a T cell subset sorted from them (not recorded which). The receptors derive from a young man who had mild COVID-19 (a few samples of this study predate the infection). Cell type and time point are not known.

Regarding this clonotype: Possible read error: a much larger clone is one base away. This chain links TRBV30 with TRBJ1-1; possible D gene TRBD1, 5 bases. The V end lost 1 base, the J end lost 10 bases, and 19 bases lay between the germline ends. In germline, CDR1 is GTSNPN, CDR2 SVGIG (reference sequence). CDR3 length equals 14 residues. The CDR3 nucleotides are TGTGCCTGGAGTGGTCCTACTAACAGGATTGGAGCTTTCTTT. Translating gives CAWSGPTNRIGAFF.

The V gene is TRBV5-1, the J gene TRBJ2-2; D possibly corresponds to TRBD2 (6 bases). CDR3 length equals 17 residues. V shed 1 base and J shed 5 bases, with 18 bases lying between them. Per germline, CDR1 SGHRS and CDR2 YFSETQ. The CDR3 sequence: CASSLQGPLGGTGELFF. CDR3 sequence (DNA): TGCGCCAGCAGCTTGCAAGGGCCCCTGGGAGGAACCGGGGAGCTGTTTTTT.

The chain employs TRBV4-2 and TRBJ1-2; D is perhaps TRBD1 (5 bases). V was pared by 0 bases and J by 7 bases, with 15 bases between. This CDR3 spans 15 amino acids. CDR1 and CDR2 (germline): LGHNA, YNFKEQ. The CDR3 sequence: CASSQENTGTVGYTF. The CDR3 DNA reads TGTGCCAGCAGCCAAGAGAATACCGGGACCGTTGGCTACACCTTC.

The rearrangement links TRBV7-2 to TRBJ2-1; 9 bases align to TRBD2. Germline V lookup: CDR1 SGHTA, CDR2 FQGNSA. The CDR3 contains 16 residues. After removal of 5 bases from V and 9 bases from J, the junction contained 14 bases not matched to a gene. The DNA for the CDR3 is TGTGCCAGCAGCCCCGTGGGGCGGGGGGGCCATGTTGAGCAGTTCTTC. This encodes CASSPVGRGGHVEQFF.

This clonotype occurred many times. The chain combines TRBV7-3 with TRBJ2-3, with D uncertain. This CDR3 has 12 residues. V was cut by 4 bases and J by 5 bases, with 7 bases left in between. From germline, CDR1 is SGHTA and CDR2 FQGTGA. CDR3 in amino acids: CASSSGIDTQYF. The DNA of the CDR3 is TGTGCCAGCAGCTCGGGCATAGATACGCAGTATTTT. Filled out from reference TRBV7-3 and TRBJ2-3, the complete variable domain reads GAGVSQTPSNKVTEKGKYVELRCDPISGHTALYWYRQSLGQGPEFLIYFQGTGAADDSGLPNDRFFAVRPEGSVSTLKIQRTERGDSAVYLCASSSGIDTQYFGPGTRLTVL.

In its sample, this clonotype was seen a few times. The CDR3 region is CASSHETGWSGELFF. CDR3 bases: TGTGCCAGCAGCCACGAGACAGGGTGGAGCGGGGAGCTGTTTTTT. The gene calls are TRBV7-9 and TRBJ2-2, with 7 bases identical to TRBD1. Germline CDR1 SEHNR, CDR2 FQNEAQ (reference sequence). V trimming: 5 bases; J trimming: 7 bases; junction bases outside the gene matches: 10. The CDR3 spans 15 residues.

The chain combines TRBV7-2 with TRBJ2-5; D may be TRBD2 (6 bases). The V and J ends lost 10 bases and 1 base respectively, with 13 bases between them. The CDR3 runs to 13 residues. Germline values: CDR1 SGHTA, CDR2 FQGNSA. The CDR3 loop reads CATGGGPQETQYF. The CDR3 coding sequence is TGTGCCACAGGAGGAGGGCCCCAAGAGACCCAGTACTTC.

This clonotype was observed a handful of times. The chain carries TRBV7-9 and TRBJ2-2; 8 positions agree with TRBD2. The CDR3 runs 15 residues. Unmatched junction bases numbered 7, after V lost 3 bases and J lost 7 bases. In germline, CDR1 is SEHNR, CDR2 FQNEAQ (reference sequence). CDR3 DNA sequence: TGTGCCAGCAGCTTCCGCGGGGGGAAGGACGGGGAGCTGTTTTTT. Its protein product is CASSFRGGKDGELFF. The variable domain in full, completed from reference TRBV7-9 and TRBJ2-2, reads DTGVSQNPRHKITKRGQNVTFRCDPISEHNRLYWYRQTLGQGPEFLTYFQNEAQLEKSRLLSDRFSAERPKGSFSTLEIQRTEQGDSAMYLCASSFRGGKDGELFFGEGSRLTVL.

This clonotype has just a few counts. Here the CDR3 DNA reads TGCGCCAGCAGCCCCTCCCGTGAAGAGACCCAGTACTTC. It specifies CASSPSREETQYF. This chain uses TRBV4-1 with TRBJ2-5, with D unresolved. Between the trimmed V and J ends, which lost 4 bases and 3 bases, there was a span of 9 bases. From germline, CDR1 is MGHRA and CDR2 YSYEKL. The CDR3 loop spans 13 amino acids.